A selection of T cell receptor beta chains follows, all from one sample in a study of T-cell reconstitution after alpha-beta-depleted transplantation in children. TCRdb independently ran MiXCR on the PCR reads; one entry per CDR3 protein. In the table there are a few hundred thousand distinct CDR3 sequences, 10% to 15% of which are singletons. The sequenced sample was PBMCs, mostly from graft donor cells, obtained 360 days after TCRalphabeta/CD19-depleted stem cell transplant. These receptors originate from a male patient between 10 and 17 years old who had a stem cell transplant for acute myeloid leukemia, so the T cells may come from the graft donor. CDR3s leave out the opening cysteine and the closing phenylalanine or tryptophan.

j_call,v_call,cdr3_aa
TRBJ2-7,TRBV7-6,ASSLDSGTYEQY
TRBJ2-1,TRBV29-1,SVDGGPSSYNEQF
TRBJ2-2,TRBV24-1,ATSDQGLASRGELF
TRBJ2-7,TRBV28,ASSSLLLVSYEQY
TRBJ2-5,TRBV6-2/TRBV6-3,ASSWRGTTQETQY
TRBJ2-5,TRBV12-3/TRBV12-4,ASSRQLGQGLVTQY
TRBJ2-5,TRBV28,ASSPLGAGVVETQY
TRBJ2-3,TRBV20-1,SAGRRGGHTDTQY
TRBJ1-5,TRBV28,ASSSPQGPNQPQH
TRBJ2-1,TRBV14,ASSQEWDSSPSYNEQF
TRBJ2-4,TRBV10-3,ASPWREKNIQY
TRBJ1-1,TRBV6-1,ASRTGGSTNTEAF
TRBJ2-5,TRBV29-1,SVLPSQETQY
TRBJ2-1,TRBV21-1,ASSKYGPIVKIGNEQF
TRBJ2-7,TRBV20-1,SARDGAHYEQY
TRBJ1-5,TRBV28,ASSSRAQPQH
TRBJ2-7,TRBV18,ASSPAGQGSHEQY
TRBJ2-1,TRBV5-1,ASSRNSLVGEQF
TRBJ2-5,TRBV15,ATSRERTGGPRETQY
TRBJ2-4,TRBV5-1,ASSLYRSGENIQY
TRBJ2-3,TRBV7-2,ASSLVGISTDTQY
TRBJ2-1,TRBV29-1,SVETSSYNEQF
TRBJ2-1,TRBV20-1,SAGPGTRNEQF
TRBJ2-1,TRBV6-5,ASSYGQGTNEQF
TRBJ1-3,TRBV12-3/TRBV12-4,ASGSFPSGNTIY
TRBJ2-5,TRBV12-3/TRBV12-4,AISLVGSGTLLGETQY
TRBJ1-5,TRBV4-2,ASSPAGRYSNQPQH
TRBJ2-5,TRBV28,ASSFSGYGETQY
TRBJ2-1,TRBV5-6,AISHGLAGVGNEQF
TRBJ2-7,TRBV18,ASSPQHWVYEQY
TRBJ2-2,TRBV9,ASSVDTGELF
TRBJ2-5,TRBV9,ASGRWETQY
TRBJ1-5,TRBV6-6,ASIGKGQPQH
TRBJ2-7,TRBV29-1,SVEEPGEQY
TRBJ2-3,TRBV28,ASSLWSEGTDTQY
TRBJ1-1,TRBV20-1,SALTGTTEAF
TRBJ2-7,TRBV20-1,SAREVAYEQY
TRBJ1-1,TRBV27,ASSWGPGGNTEAF
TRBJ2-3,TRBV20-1,SASAGTASTDTQY
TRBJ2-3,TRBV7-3,ASSLRFGADTQY
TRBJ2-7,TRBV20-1,SARPQAYEQY
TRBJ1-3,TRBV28,ASSFPGTAPSGNTIY
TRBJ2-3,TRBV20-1,SARGTSGEASTDTQY
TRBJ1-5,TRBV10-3,AISETRQGRYSNQPQH
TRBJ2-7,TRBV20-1,SACTRGSSYEQY
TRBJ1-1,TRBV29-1,TARDTEAF
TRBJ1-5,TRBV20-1,SAGDRGNQPEH
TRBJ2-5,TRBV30,AWSLAGGGETQY
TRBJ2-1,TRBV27,ASAGGGGTRPYNEQF
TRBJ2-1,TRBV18,ASSPRVAGPYNEQF
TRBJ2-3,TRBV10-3,AIRRADLGTDTQY
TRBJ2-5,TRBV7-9,ASSTGTYKETQY
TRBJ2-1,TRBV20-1,SARFMGLASLRDNEQF
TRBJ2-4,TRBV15,ATSKPRDNFNIQY
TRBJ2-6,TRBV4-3,ASSQGVPFQLFGANVLT
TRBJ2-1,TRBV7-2,ASSSGLAGGREQF
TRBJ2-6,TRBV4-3,ASSRATGEWGANVLT
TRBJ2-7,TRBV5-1,ASSWYEGSYEQY
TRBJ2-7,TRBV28,ASSPPGLAVSYEQY